This T cell receptor (beta chain) was identified in a study of tumor and adjacent non-tumor tissue in lung cancer. The library came from three nested PCR rounds adapted from ARM-PCR protocols. TCRdb used MiXCR to reprocess the multiplex PCR reads, holding one entry per CDR3 protein. The data contain 110,000 or so distinct CDR3 sequences, more than 70% of them singletons. Notes on this clonotype: A much larger clone differs from this one at a single base, so this may be a read error.

The CDR3 has 11 amino acids. RNA was extracted from bulk tissue without any cell sorting. The sequence was obtained from a woman aged 55 to 70 with non-small cell lung cancer. The chain is built from TRBV12-3 or TRBV12-4 and TRBJ2-7; no clear D gene. The sequencing sample was made of lung tumor tissue. In DNA form, the CDR3 reads TGTGCCATCAGTGTTACTCGAGAGCAGTACTTC. Translation gives CAISVTREQYF.